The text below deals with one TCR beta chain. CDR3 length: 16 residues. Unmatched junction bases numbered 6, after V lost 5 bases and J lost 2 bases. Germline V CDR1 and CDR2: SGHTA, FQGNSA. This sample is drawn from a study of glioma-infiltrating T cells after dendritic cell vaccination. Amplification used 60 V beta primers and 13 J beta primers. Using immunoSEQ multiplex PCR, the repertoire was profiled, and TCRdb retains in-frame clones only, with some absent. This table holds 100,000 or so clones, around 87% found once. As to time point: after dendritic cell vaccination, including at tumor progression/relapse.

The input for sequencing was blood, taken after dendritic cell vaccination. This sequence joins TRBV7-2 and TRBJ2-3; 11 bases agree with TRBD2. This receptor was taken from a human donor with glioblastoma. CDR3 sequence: CASSPRLAGYTDTQYF. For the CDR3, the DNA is TGTGCCAGCAGCCCCCGACTAGCGGGGTACACAGATACGCAGTATTTT.